Presented here are 5 T cell receptor beta chains from one specimen sequenced in a study of beta chain features in type 1 diabetes. cDNA synthesis used the whole RNA isolate, giving expressed TCRB sequences. Sequenced by immunoSEQ multiplex PCR; TCRdb stores in-frame clones only, minus some. The data contain 150,000 to 180,000 clones, roughly 11% of them seen just once; the ten biggest clones take up about 2%. The sequencing input was central memory CD4+ T cells from blood. These receptors came from a man between 18 and 35 years old in good health.

The chain employs TRBV30 and TRBJ1-2, with no clear D. The V end was cut by 0 bases, the J end by 8 bases, with 13 bases between. CDR3 size: 13 residues. Germline V CDR1 and CDR2: GTSNPN, SVGIG (reference sequence). CDR3 DNA: TGTGCCTGGAGTGTACCGGGAACCATGGGCTACACCTTC. As protein: CAWSVPGTMGYTF.

The chain combines TRBV5-1 with TRBJ1-3; 9 nucleotides align to TRBD1. The junction had 9 bases not matched to a gene; V was cut back by 4 bases and J by 7 bases. The CDR3 covers 15 residues. Germline CDR1 is SGHRS and CDR2 is YFSETQ. Here the CDR3 DNA reads TGCGCCAGCAGCGCGGACAGGGGCGCTTGGAACACCATATATTTT. It specifies CASSADRGAWNTIYF.

This clone was counted a few times. The chain uses TRBV30 and TRBJ1-1; D is unclear. Trimming shortened V by 6 bases and J by 2 bases, and 7 bases separated the two germline ends. The CDR3 contains 11 residues. Germline values: CDR1 GTSNPN, CDR2 SVGIG (reference sequence). The CDR3 sequence is CACIPNTEAFF. For the CDR3, the DNA is TGTGCCTGTATCCCCAACACTGAAGCTTTCTTT.

This clone has just a few counts. V is TRBV10-3 and J is TRBJ1-2; D call uncertain. This CDR3 has 14 amino acids. Trimming cost V 4 bases and J 0 bases, with 9 bases left between them. Per the germline V gene, CDR1 is ENHRY and CDR2 is SYGVKD. CDR3 coding DNA: TGTGCCATCAGTGTAAAAATGACTAACTATGGCTACACCTTC. Residues: CAISVKMTNYGYTF.

This clone was found a few times. This rearrangement joins TRBV6-1 to TRBJ2-7; TRBD2 matches at 9 bases. Trimming at V came to 7 bases and at J to 7 bases, leaving 14 bases not matched to a gene. Germline V gene lookup returns CDR1 MNHNS and CDR2 SASEGT. The length of the CDR3 is 15 residues. The CDR3 sequence is CASTVSSGGPGEQYF. CDR3 sequence (DNA): TGTGCCAGCACCGTATCCAGCGGGGGGCCGGGAGAGCAGTACTTC.